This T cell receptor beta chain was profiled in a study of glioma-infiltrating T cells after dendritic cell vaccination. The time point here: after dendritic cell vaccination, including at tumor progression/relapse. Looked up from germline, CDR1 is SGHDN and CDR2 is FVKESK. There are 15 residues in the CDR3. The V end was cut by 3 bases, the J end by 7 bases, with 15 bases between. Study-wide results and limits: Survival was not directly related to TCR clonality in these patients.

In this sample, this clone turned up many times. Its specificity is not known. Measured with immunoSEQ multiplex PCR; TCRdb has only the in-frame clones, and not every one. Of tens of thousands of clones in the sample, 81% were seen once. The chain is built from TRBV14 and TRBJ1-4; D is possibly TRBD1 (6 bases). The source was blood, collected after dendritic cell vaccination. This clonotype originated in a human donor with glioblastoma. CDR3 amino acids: CASSQTTGMSEKLFF. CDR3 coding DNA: TGTGCCAGCAGCCAGACCACAGGGATGAGTGAAAAACTGTTTTTT. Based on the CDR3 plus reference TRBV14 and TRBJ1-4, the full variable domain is EAGVTQFPSHSVIEKGQTVTLRCDPISGHDNLYWYRRVMGKEIKFLLHFVKESKQDESGMPNNRFLAERTGGTYSTLKVQPAELEDSGVYFCASSQTTGMSEKLFFGSGTQLSVL.